This paragraph covers one TCR beta chain sequence. The antigen is undetermined. This sample stems from a study of T cell responses to AZD1222 COVID-19 vaccine. Study results and limitations: Baseline serostatus was positive in only six AZD1222 recipients. Repertoires were obtained solely post-peak T cell response.

J gave up 0 bases and V 3 bases, and 9 bases lay outside the gene matches. The germline V gene encodes CDR1 KGHDR and CDR2 SFDVKD. The CDR3 consists of 18 residues. The repertoire was sequenced with immunoSEQ multiplex PCR; TCRdb's copy has only in-frame clones and lacks some. The table shows roughly 120,000 clones, with about 88% occurring only once. V is TRBV24-1 and J is TRBJ2-1; 8 bases map to TRBD2. The receptor's source is an adult in good health. The source was peripheral blood, collected on day 0 of AZD1222 vaccination. CDR3 in amino acids: CATSDAGGRPSSYNEQFF. The CDR3 nucleotides are TGTGCCACCAGTGATGCCGGCGGGAGGCCGAGCTCCTACAATGAGCAGTTCTTC.